A selection of T cell receptor beta chains follows, all from one sample in a study of blood T cell repertoires in COVID-19. The method was immunoSEQ multiplex PCR; TCRdb's version includes in-frame clones alone and lacks a portion of them. The table records tens of thousands of clones, around 76% of them present only once. The source material was peripheral blood. The receptors here all came from a woman aged 55-69 years with acute or convalescent COVID-19. Each CDR3 is given with its conserved first and last residue. The D gene is left open where the match is weak. Clone size, where shown, is once, few, many, or a class for clones that have expanded.

d_gene: -
abundance: -
len: 15
j_gene: TRBJ1-4
v_gene: TRBV5-8
CDR3aa: CASSTEWGANEKLFF
CDR3nt: TGTGCCAGCAGCACTGAATGGGGGGCTAATGAAAAACTGTTTTTT

d_gene: -
abundance: -
len: 13
j_gene: TRBJ2-7
v_gene: TRBV4-1
CDR3aa: CASRGDIDYEQYF
CDR3nt: TGCGCCAGTCGAGGGGACATCGACTACGAGCAGTACTTC

d_gene: -
abundance: -
len: 14
j_gene: TRBJ1-2
v_gene: TRBV7-9
CDR3aa: CASSLAGRGNGYTF
CDR3nt: TGTGCCAGCAGCTTAGCGGGTCGGGGGAATGGCTACACCTTC

d_gene: -
abundance: once
len: 15
j_gene: TRBJ1-6
v_gene: TRBV5-1
CDR3aa: CASSFGGTFTSPLHF
CDR3nt: TGCGCCAGCAGCTTTGGTGGGACATTTACATCACCCCTCCACTTT

d_gene: -
abundance: -
len: 14
j_gene: TRBJ2-7
v_gene: TRBV7-2
CDR3aa: CASSLSFGIYEQYF
CDR3nt: TGTGCCAGCAGCTTATCTTTCGGTATCTACGAGCAGTACTTC

d_gene: -
abundance: -
len: 15
j_gene: TRBJ2-6
v_gene: TRBV2
CDR3aa: CASSERESGANVLTF
CDR3nt: TGTGCCAGCAGTGAAAGGGAGTCTGGGGCCAACGTCCTGACTTTC

d_gene: TRBD1
abundance: -
len: 15
j_gene: TRBJ1-5
v_gene: TRBV4-2
CDR3aa: CASSRQGAPGQPQHF
CDR3nt: TGTGCCAGCAGCCGCCAGGGGGCGCCGGGTCAGCCCCAGCATTTT

d_gene: -
abundance: -
len: 12
j_gene: TRBJ1-2
v_gene: TRBV5-5
CDR3aa: CASSPGVDGYTF
CDR3nt: TGTGCCAGCAGCCCAGGGGTCGACGGCTACACCTTC

d_gene: TRBD2
abundance: -
len: 15
j_gene: TRBJ2-1
v_gene: TRBV7-2
CDR3aa: CASSIGGGPYNEQFF
CDR3nt: TGTGCCAGCAGCATCGGGGGGGGCCCCTACAATGAGCAGTTCTTC

d_gene: -
abundance: -
len: 12
j_gene: TRBJ1-6
v_gene: TRBV21-1
CDR3aa: CASRLNNSPLHF
CDR3nt: TGTGCCAGCAGACTTAATAATTCACCCCTCCACTTT

d_gene: -
abundance: once
len: 13
j_gene: TRBJ1-2
v_gene: TRBV7-9
CDR3aa: CASSLLGSYGYTF
CDR3nt: TGTGCCAGCAGCTTACTGGGCAGCTATGGCTACACCTTC

d_gene: -
abundance: -
len: 13
j_gene: TRBJ1-4
v_gene: TRBV7-9
CDR3aa: CASSWGRSEKLFF
CDR3nt: TGTGCCAGCAGCTGGGGGCGGAGTGAAAAACTGTTTTTT

d_gene: -
abundance: -
len: 13
j_gene: TRBJ1-6
v_gene: TRBV11-3
CDR3aa: CASSLEPGSPLHF
CDR3nt: TGTGCCAGCAGCTTAGAGCCAGGATCACCCCTCCACTTT

d_gene: -
abundance: -
len: 16
j_gene: TRBJ2-1
v_gene: TRBV5-6
CDR3aa: CASSLGASSSYNEQFF
CDR3nt: TGTGCCAGCAGCTTGGGAGCCTCGAGCTCCTACAATGAGCAGTTCTTC

d_gene: -
abundance: few
len: 14
j_gene: TRBJ1-6
v_gene: TRBV30
CDR3aa: CAWGPEGYNSPLHF
CDR3nt: TGTGCCTGGGGGCCGGAGGGGTATAATTCACCCCTCCACTTT

d_gene: TRBD1
abundance: -
len: 16
j_gene: TRBJ2-1
v_gene: TRBV6-5
CDR3aa: CASSYSTGGSYNEQFF
CDR3nt: TGTGCCAGCAGTTACTCAACAGGGGGCTCCTACAATGAGCAGTTCTTC

d_gene: -
abundance: -
len: 14
j_gene: TRBJ1-5
v_gene: TRBV6-5
CDR3aa: CATLQGWDNQPQHF
CDR3nt: TGTGCCACCCTTCAGGGTTGGGACAATCAGCCCCAGCATTTT

d_gene: -
abundance: -
len: 15
j_gene: TRBJ1-5
v_gene: TRBV2
CDR3aa: CASSFTVDSNQPQHF
CDR3nt: TGTGCCAGCAGTTTTACAGTGGATAGCAATCAGCCCCAGCATTTT

d_gene: -
abundance: -
len: 14
j_gene: TRBJ1-3
v_gene: TRBV6-5
CDR3aa: CASRWGRDGNTIYF
CDR3nt: TGTGCCAGCAGATGGGGCAGGGATGGAAACACCATATATTTT

d_gene: -
abundance: -
len: 14
j_gene: TRBJ1-2
v_gene: TRBV3-1/TRBV3-2
CDR3aa: CASSPRRGMGGYTF
CDR3nt: TGTGCCAGCAGCCCCCGACGGGGGATGGGTGGCTACACCTTC

d_gene: -
abundance: -
len: 12
j_gene: TRBJ1-2
v_gene: TRBV6-5
CDR3aa: CASSNNRVGYTF
CDR3nt: TGTGCCAGCAGTAACAACAGGGTTGGCTACACCTTC

d_gene: -
abundance: -
len: 12
j_gene: TRBJ1-2
v_gene: TRBV25-1
CDR3aa: CASSSAGAGYTF
CDR3nt: TGTGCCAGTTCTAGTGCAGGGGCTGGCTACACCTTC

d_gene: TRBD2
abundance: -
len: 15
j_gene: TRBJ2-1
v_gene: TRBV6-2/TRBV6-3
CDR3aa: CASSIGGGGYNEQFF
CDR3nt: TGTGCCAGCAGTATCGGCGGGGGGGGATACAATGAGCAGTTCTTC

d_gene: -
abundance: -
len: 15
j_gene: TRBJ1-5
v_gene: TRBV24-1
CDR3aa: CATSDPGQGNQPQHF
CDR3nt: TGTGCCACCAGTGACCCCGGCCAGGGGAATCAGCCCCAGCATTTT

d_gene: -
abundance: -
len: 14
j_gene: TRBJ2-7
v_gene: TRBV7-8
CDR3aa: CASSFSLAYGEQYF
CDR3nt: TGTGCCAGCAGCTTTAGCCTCGCCTATGGAGAGCAGTACTTC

d_gene: TRBD1
abundance: once
len: 15
j_gene: TRBJ1-5
v_gene: TRBV2
CDR3aa: CASSEDRVGNQPQHF
CDR3nt: TGTGCCAGCAGTGAGGACAGGGTCGGTAATCAGCCCCAGCATTTT

d_gene: TRBD1
abundance: few
len: 13
j_gene: TRBJ1-2
v_gene: TRBV10-3
CDR3aa: CAISTGQGVSYTF
CDR3nt: TGTGCCATCAGTACGGGACAGGGGGTCAGCTACACCTTC

d_gene: TRBD2
abundance: -
len: 16
j_gene: TRBJ2-7
v_gene: TRBV4-1
CDR3aa: CASSQPPGGTAYEQYF
CDR3nt: TGCGCCAGCAGCCAACCCCCGGGGGGGACGGCCTACGAGCAGTACTTC